The clone carrying this T cell receptor beta chain was detected once. Its antigen is as yet unknown. The germline V and J ends were trimmed by 0 bases and 4 bases, with 7 bases remaining between them. Germline V CDR1 and CDR2: SNHLY, FYNNEI. The CDR3 totals 13 residues. Sequencing was performed with immunoSEQ multiplex PCR; in TCRdb, only in-frame clones are kept and a portion is missing. The sample carries approximately 82,000 clones, 65% to 90% recorded once. These data are taken from a study of a mutant IDH1 vaccine in newly diagnosed glioma. Study information: Vaccines were begun 4-6 weeks after radiotherapy alone, or with temozolomide cycles. Study results and limitations: Of the patients, 80% to 95% had vaccine-induced immune responses.

Time point here: week 23, last vaccination. All doses held 300 ug of mutant IDH1 20-mer peptide, with topical imiquimod. The donor cohort comprised cases of new WHO grade 3 or 4 IDH1-mutant, ATRX-lost astrocytoma. The receptor comes from a man younger than 45 with glioma. Some clones in this sample may be carry-over from other donors' samples. The V and J genes are TRBV2 and TRBJ2-7, with unresolved D. The source material was PBMCs, sampled from a glioma patient whose treatment included an IDH1 peptide vaccine. In DNA form, the CDR3 reads TGTGCCAGCAGTGAAGCGCCTATTTACGAGCAGTACTTC. It translates to CASSEAPIYEQYF.